The next 22 T cell receptor beta chains were all read from a single sample in a study of human T cells and chemical hapten exposure. TCRdb re-derived calls from the RACE reads in MiXCR, one entry per CDR3 protein. The table shows about 250,000 distinct CDR3 sequences, with over 7.5% occurring only once. Noted time point: pre-sensitization, week 0. Treatment reported: therapeutic diphenylcyclopropenone sensitization with weekly scalp DPC. Material: whole blood, obtained in connection with sensitization to the hapten diphenylcyclopropenone (DPC). The receptors were sampled from a man aged 18 to 35 with alopecia areata. Some clones in this sample may be carry-over from other donors' samples.

The V and J genes are TRBV11-2 and TRBJ2-3; no reliable D call. Per germline, CDR1 SGHAT and CDR2 FQNNGV. Trimming took 0 bases from V and 6 from J, leaving 7 bases between them. This CDR3 has 13 residues. The CDR3 here is CASSLEVADTQYF. As DNA, the CDR3 is TGTGCCAGCAGCTTAGAAGTCGCGGATACGCAGTATTTT.

This clonotype occurred many times. The chain has TRBV7-2 and TRBJ2-3; D not resolved. CDR1 and CDR2 from the germline V gene are SGHTA and FQGNSA. V was shortened by 3 bases and J by 2 bases, with 12 bases between the two germline ends. The CDR3 is 15 residues long. CDR3 coding DNA: TGTGCCAGCAGCTTTGGTTATCTGACCACAGATACGCAGTATTTT. It translates to CASSFGYLTTDTQYF.

The chain couples TRBV7-9 to TRBJ2-3, with TRBD2 identical over 8 bases. The CDR3 consists of 16 residues. The trim removed 1 base at V and 0 bases at J, leaving 3 bases unmatched. The germline V gene has CDR1 SEHNR and CDR2 FQNEAQ (reference sequence). CDR3 amino acids: CASSLVASGSTDTQYF. CDR3 coding DNA: TGTGCCAGCAGCTTAGTGGCTAGCGGGAGCACAGATACGCAGTATTTT.

This clonotype was detected ten times or more. The genes are TRBV28 and TRBJ2-7; 13 bases map to TRBD2. The trim removed 2 bases at V and 2 bases at J, leaving 3 bases unmatched. Germline assignment: CDR1 MDHEN and CDR2 SYDVKM. This CDR3 comprises 16 residues. This CDR3 reads CASSLVGLAGTYEQYF. The CDR3 DNA follows: TGTGCCAGCAGTTTAGTGGGACTAGCGGGGACCTACGAGCAGTACTTC.

This clonotype was seen ten or more times. This sequence joins TRBV10-1 and TRBJ2-7; D perhaps matches TRBD2 (6 bases). The CDR3 has 17 amino acids. Per the germline V gene, CDR1 is WNHNN and CDR2 is SYGVQD (reference sequence). Between the trimmed V and J ends, which lost 7 bases and 1 base, there was a span of 23 bases. In nucleotides, the CDR3 is TGCGCCAGCATTTTCCTCTCGACTAGTCTTGGTTCCTACGAGCAGTACTTC. Translating gives CASIFLSTSLGSYEQYF.

V and J are TRBV27 and TRBJ1-2; 9 bases match TRBD1. V shed 6 bases, J shed 2 bases, and the junction held 4 bases outside the gene matches. Germline lookup yields CDR1 MNHEY and CDR2 SMNVEV (reference sequence). The CDR3 runs 14 residues. CDR3 loop: CASRLGTGNYGYTF. As DNA, the CDR3 is TGTGCCAGCAGATTAGGGACAGGGAACTATGGCTACACCTTC.

V usage is TRBV4-3 and J usage is TRBJ2-7; no definite D call. This CDR3 is 11 amino acids long. CDR1 and CDR2 (germline): LGHNA, YSLEER. The V gene lost 3 bases and the J gene lost 7 bases, with 7 bases spanning the gap. The CDR3 DNA reads as TGCGCCAGCAGCCACTGGAGTGAGCAGTACTTC. Translated, it gives CASSHWSEQYF.

This clonotype has just a few counts. The chain couples TRBV27 to TRBJ1-2; D is undetermined. Trimming stripped 6 bases from V and 6 bases from J, with 29 bases between. Germline CDR1 MNHEY, CDR2 SMNVEV (reference sequence). The CDR3 extends over 18 amino acids. This CDR3 reads CASSLTSAYEAGFDGYTF. For the CDR3, the DNA is TGTGCCAGCAGCCTCACTTCAGCATATGAAGCGGGTTTCGATGGCTACACCTTC.

This clonotype has more than one count but fewer than ten. The chain uses TRBV12-3 or TRBV12-4 and TRBJ2-1; maybe TRBD2 (5 bases). The CDR3 length is 14 residues. With 5 bases removed from V and 6 bases from J, the gap between germline ends came to 14 bases. The DNA of the CDR3 is TGTGCCAGCAGTCCTTCCCGGGGTACCAATGAGCAGTTCTTC. This translates into CASSPSRGTNEQFF.

At least ten counts were recorded for this clonotype. The J gene is TRBJ2-3, the V gene TRBV5-1, with no clear D. Trimming left V 2 bases short and J 5 bases short, with 9 bases between. CDR3 length equals 13 residues. Germline V gives CDR1 SGHRS, CDR2 YFSETQ. CDR3 region: CASSFAVVDTQYF. CDR3 nucleotide sequence: TGCGCCAGCAGCTTCGCAGTTGTAGATACGCAGTATTTT.

In its sample, this clonotype was seen a few times. The CDR3 sequence: CASSQDRRGLALNIQYF. CDR3 bases: TGCGCCAGCAGCCAAGATCGGCGGGGCCTCGCTTTAAACATTCAGTACTTC. The chain recombines TRBV4-3 with TRBJ2-4, with D possibly being TRBD2 (6 bases). V was cut by 0 bases and J by 6 bases, with 18 bases left in between. This CDR3 comprises 17 residues. Germline V gene lookup returns CDR1 LGHNA and CDR2 YSLEER.

The chain recombines TRBV20-1 with TRBJ1-3; D is ambiguous. The CDR3 extends over 14 amino acids. The germline V gene encodes CDR1 DFQATT and CDR2 SNEGSKA (reference sequence). With 3 bases removed from V and 0 bases from J, the gap between germline ends came to 9 bases. This chain's CDR3 is CSASVGISGNTIYF. Written as DNA, the CDR3 is TGCAGTGCTAGTGTGGGGATCTCTGGAAACACCATATATTTT.

This clonotype was detected a few times. The V and J genes are TRBV7-2 and TRBJ2-6, with TRBD1 identical over 7 bases. CDR3 size: 19 residues. Per germline, CDR1 SGHTA and CDR2 FQGNSA. V was pared by 0 bases and J by 0 bases, with 8 bases of the junction left unmatched. CDR3 loop: CASSLALRDSSSGANVLTF. The CDR3 bases are TGTGCCAGCAGCTTAGCGCTCCGGGACAGCAGCTCTGGGGCCAACGTCCTGACTTTC.

The rearrangement uses TRBV9 and TRBJ2-5, with D unclear. The germline gives CDR1 SGDLS, CDR2 YYNGEE. The CDR3 sequence is 14 residues long. The ends were cut back, 0 bases at V and 2 bases at J, with 8 bases in the middle. Written as DNA, the CDR3 is TGTGCCAGCAGCGTAGCACCTAGACAAGAGACCCAGTACTTC. Translated: CASSVAPRQETQYF.

This clonotype was recorded many times. The genes are TRBV12-3 or TRBV12-4 and TRBJ2-3; 9 bases match TRBD2. CDR3 length: 16 residues. The V segment lost 1 base and the J segment 1 base; nucleotides outside the gene matches: 3. CDR3 sequence: CASSLGVAGGTDTQYF. CDR3 nucleotides: TGTGCCAGCAGTTTAGGCGTAGCGGGGGGCACAGATACGCAGTATTTT.

This clonotype was seen only a few times. The genes are TRBV11-2 and TRBJ1-1, with 7 bases aligning to TRBD1. Germline CDR1 and CDR2: SGHAT and FQNNGV. The CDR3 sequence is 17 residues long. The J segment lost 1 base and the V segment lost 3 bases, leaving 11 bases of the junction unmatched. The CDR3 DNA sequence: TGTGCCAGCAGCTTGTACTACAGGGGACGTAGGAACACTGAAGCTTTCTTT. Protein sequence: CASSLYYRGRRNTEAFF.

There are a few counts of this clonotype. The chain recombines TRBV27 with TRBJ1-6, with 8 bases aligning to TRBD1. CDR1 is MNHEY and CDR2 is SMNVEV in the germline V gene (reference sequence). The CDR3 contains 14 residues. J lost 9 bases, V lost 2 bases, and 3 bases had no gene match. The CDR3 loop is CASSLQGASSPLHF. The CDR3 DNA reads as TGTGCCAGCAGTTTACAGGGGGCGAGTTCACCCCTCCACTTT.

This rearrangement joins TRBV15 to TRBJ1-2; no reliable D call. The V end was cut by 4 bases, the J end by 13 bases, with 22 bases between. The CDR3 spans 14 residues. The germline V gene encodes CDR1 LNHNV and CDR2 YYDKDF (reference sequence). CDR3 nucleotide sequence: TGTGCCACCAGCAAATCCCGTAATCTGGGCTGGCTCACCTTC. Translated, it gives CATSKSRNLGWLTF.

V usage is TRBV3-1 and J usage is TRBJ2-3; 9 positions agree with TRBD1. The germline V gene has CDR1 LGHDT and CDR2 YNNKEL (reference sequence). V trimming: 4 bases; J trimming: 7 bases; junction bases outside the gene matches: 3. The CDR3 contains 13 residues. CDR3 amino acids: CASSRTGANTQYF. The CDR3 nucleotides read TGTGCCAGCAGCCGGACAGGGGCGAATACGCAGTATTTT.

The rearrangement links TRBV15 to TRBJ1-3, with 8 bases fitting TRBD1. The junction had 7 bases not matched to a gene; V was cut back by 0 bases and J by 3 bases. The CDR3 spans 17 residues. Germline V lookup: CDR1 LNHNV, CDR2 YYDKDF (reference sequence). The CDR3 is CATSRDPPGGHGNTIYF. CDR3 sequence (DNA): TGTGCCACCAGCAGAGATCCCCCAGGGGGCCATGGAAACACCATATATTTT.

This chain uses TRBV2 with TRBJ2-3; either TRBD1 or TRBD2 may fit D (5 bases each). Germline CDR1 and CDR2: SNHLY and FYNNEI. Trimming shortened V by 5 bases and J by 2 bases, and 14 bases separated the two germline ends. This CDR3 contains 15 residues. CDR3 DNA: TGTGCCAGCAGTAAGGGGAGTCTTATCACAGATACGCAGTATTTT. It encodes CASSKGSLITDTQYF.

Ten or more counts support this clonotype. This sequence joins TRBV7-2 and TRBJ1-4; no reliable D call. The CDR3 has 14 residues. V was pared by 5 bases and J by 4 bases, with 11 bases between. Germline V gene sequence: CDR1 SGHTA, CDR2 FQGNSA. In DNA, the CDR3 is TGTGCCAGCAGCACCACAGCGTTTAATGAAAAACTGTTTTTT. Translating gives CASSTTAFNEKLFF.